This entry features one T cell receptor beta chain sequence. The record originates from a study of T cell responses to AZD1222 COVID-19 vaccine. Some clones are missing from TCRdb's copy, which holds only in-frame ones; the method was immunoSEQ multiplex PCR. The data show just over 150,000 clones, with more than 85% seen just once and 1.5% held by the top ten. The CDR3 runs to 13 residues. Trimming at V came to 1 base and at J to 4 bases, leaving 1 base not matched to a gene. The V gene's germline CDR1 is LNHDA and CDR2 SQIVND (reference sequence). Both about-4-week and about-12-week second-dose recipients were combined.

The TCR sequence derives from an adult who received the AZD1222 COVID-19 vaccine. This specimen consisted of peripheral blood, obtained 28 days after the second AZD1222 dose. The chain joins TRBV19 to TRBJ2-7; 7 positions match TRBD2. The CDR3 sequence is CASSIGGGYEQYF. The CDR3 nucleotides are TGTGCCAGTAGTATAGGGGGGGGGTACGAGCAGTACTTC.